The rows below give T cell receptor beta chains drawn from one sample of a study of blood T cell repertoires in COVID-19. Profiling relied on immunoSEQ multiplex PCR, and the TCRdb table lists in-frame clones only, not all of them. In the table there are some 250,000 clones, 86% of which are singletons. Sequenced input: peripheral blood. The receptors here all came from a woman in her 30s who had recovered from COVID-19. Both conserved end residues are part of each CDR3. A D gene is named only where the DNA matches it firmly. Not all rows give a size; the values are once, few, many and, for expanded clones, a class.

j_call | cdr3_length | v_call | d_call | clone_size | cdr3_aa | cdr3_nt
TRBJ2-3 | 14 | TRBV5-4 | TRBD2 | few | CASSSSGTPDTQYF | TGTGCCAGCAGCTCTAGCGGAACACCAGATACGCAGTATTTT
TRBJ2-2 | 16 | TRBV12-5 | NA | NA | CASELEGAANTGELFF | TGTGCTAGTGAATTGGAGGGGGCCGCGAACACCGGGGAGCTGTTTTTT
TRBJ1-4 | 17 | TRBV6-2/TRBV6-3 | TRBD1 | NA | CASKYSGTGGLHEKLFF | TGTGCCAGCAAGTACTCCGGGACAGGGGGCTTACATGAAAAACTGTTTTTT
TRBJ1-2 | 13 | TRBV19 | NA | NA | CASSIGPLDGYTF | TGTGCCAGTAGTATTGGCCCTCTTGATGGCTACACCTTC
TRBJ1-2 | 13 | TRBV7-9 | NA | few | CASSLAHFDGYTF | TGTGCCAGCAGCTTAGCGCACTTCGATGGCTACACCTTC
TRBJ2-5 | 15 | TRBV5-4 | TRBD2 | NA | CASSLVSGGVETQYF | TGTGCCAGCAGCTTGGTTAGCGGGGGAGTAGAGACCCAGTACTTC
TRBJ2-3 | 17 | TRBV3-1/TRBV3-2 | TRBD2 | NA | CASSTPTSGGAKGTQYF | TGTGCCAGCAGCACTCCTACTAGCGGGGGGGCTAAAGGTACGCAGTATTTT
TRBJ2-1 | 11 | TRBV29-1 | NA | NA | CSAGYGGEQFF | TGCAGCGCTGGGTACGGCGGCGAGCAGTTCTTC
TRBJ2-1 | 14 | TRBV27 | NA | once | CASSYGIAYNEQFF | TGTGCCAGCAGTTACGGGATAGCCTACAATGAGCAGTTCTTC
TRBJ1-6 | 14 | TRBV6-6 | TRBD1 | NA | CASSPGQGTSPLHF | TGTGCCAGCAGCCCCGGACAGGGTACTTCACCCCTCCACTTT
TRBJ2-3 | 11 | TRBV30 | NA | NA | CAWSVGSTQYF | TGTGCCTGGAGTGTTGGGAGTACGCAGTATTTT
TRBJ2-2 | 16 | TRBV5-4 | TRBD2 | few | CASSLAWTSGTGELFF | TGTGCCAGCAGCTTGGCTTGGACTAGCGGAACCGGGGAGCTGTTTTTT
TRBJ1-4 | 14 | TRBV7-2 | NA | once | CASSYSRDYEKLFF | TGTGCCAGCAGCTACTCAAGGGACTACGAAAAACTGTTTTTT
TRBJ2-3 | 12 | TRBV3-1/TRBV3-2 | NA | NA | CASSTNPDTQYF | TGTGCCAGCAGCACTAACCCAGATACGCAGTATTTT
TRBJ2-7 | 14 | TRBV9 | NA | NA | CASSVQAVSYEQYF | TGTGCCAGCAGCGTACAGGCTGTCTCCTACGAGCAGTACTTC
TRBJ2-7 | 15 | TRBV4-1 | TRBD2 | NA | CASSPAGINSYEQYF | TGCGCCAGCAGCCCAGCGGGGATTAATTCCTACGAGCAGTACTTC
TRBJ2-1 | 14 | TRBV6-5 | NA | few | CASALRLGYNEQFF | TGTGCCAGCGCCTTACGCCTAGGCTACAATGAGCAGTTCTTC
TRBJ2-7 | 13 | TRBV6-5 | NA | few | CASAGHDTYEQYF | TGTGCCAGCGCGGGGCATGATACCTACGAGCAGTACTTC
TRBJ1-2 | 13 | TRBV7-2 | NA | NA | CASSLARAYGYTF | TGTGCCAGCAGCTTAGCCAGGGCCTATGGCTACACCTTC
TRBJ2-1 | 13 | TRBV12-3/TRBV12-4 | NA | NA | CASRDTDSNEQFF | TGTGCCAGCAGGGACACAGATTCCAATGAGCAGTTCTTC
TRBJ2-1 | 15 | TRBV5-1 | TRBD1 | NA | CASSGGQGTYNEQFF | TGCGCCAGCAGCGGGGGACAGGGGACATACAATGAGCAGTTCTTC
TRBJ2-5 | 13 | TRBV7-2 | TRBD1 | NA | CASSLTGTGIQYF | TGTGCCAGCAGCTTAACCGGGACAGGGATCCAGTACTTC
TRBJ1-2 | 13 | TRBV30 | TRBD1 | NA | CAWNQGQSYGYTF | TGTGCCTGGAATCAGGGACAGAGCTATGGCTACACCTTC
TRBJ1-3 | 16 | TRBV19 | TRBD1 | NA | CASSIGTGSAGNTIYF | TGTGCCAGTAGTATTGGGACAGGGTCGGCTGGAAACACCATATATTTT
TRBJ2-1 | 16 | TRBV7-6 | NA | NA | CASSLLAGNSYNEQFF | TGTGCCAGCAGCTTACTCGCGGGGAACTCCTACAATGAGCAGTTCTTC
TRBJ2-2 | 15 | TRBV6-5 | TRBD2 | NA | CASSYNRGGTGELFF | TGTGCCAGCAGTTACAACCGCGGGGGGACCGGGGAGCTGTTTTTT
TRBJ2-7 | 17 | TRBV5-4 | TRBD2 | NA | CASSLGAGSTFTYEQYF | TGTGCCAGCAGCCTAGGAGCGGGGAGCACATTTACCTACGAGCAGTACTTC
TRBJ2-1 | 14 | TRBV3-1/TRBV3-2 | TRBD2 | NA | CASSHGLARNEQFF | TGTGCCAGCAGCCACGGACTAGCCCGGAATGAGCAGTTCTTC
TRBJ2-3 | 16 | TRBV7-6 | TRBD1 | NA | CASSLSGQGHGDTQYF | TGTGCCAGCAGCTTATCCGGACAGGGGCATGGCGATACGCAGTATTTT
TRBJ2-5 | 15 | TRBV10-3 | TRBD1 | NA | CAISDRDRGLETQYF | TGTGCCATCAGTGACCGGGACAGGGGGCTGGAGACCCAGTACTTC
TRBJ2-5 | 16 | TRBV4-3 | TRBD2 | NA | CASSQDSGGAPETQYF | TGCGCCAGCAGCCAAGATAGCGGGGGGGCGCCAGAGACCCAGTACTTC
TRBJ2-7 | 13 | TRBV5-6 | NA | NA | CASSYQGPYEQYF | TGTGCCAGCAGCTATCAGGGGCCCTACGAGCAGTACTTC
TRBJ1-5 | 13 | TRBV12-3/TRBV12-4 | NA | many | CASSLAGDQPQHF | TGTGCCAGCAGTTTAGCCGGTGATCAGCCCCAGCATTTT
TRBJ1-1 | 14 | TRBV6-5 | NA | NA | CASSYTEGGTEAFF | TGTGCCAGCAGTTACACCGAGGGGGGGACTGAAGCTTTCTTT
TRBJ1-3 | 15 | TRBV5-5 | NA | NA | CASSLTPYSGNTIYF | TGTGCCAGCAGCTTGACACCTTACTCTGGAAACACCATATATTTT
TRBJ2-1 | 15 | TRBV2 | TRBD2 | NA | CASSLAGGLVNEQFF | TGTGCCAGCAGCCTAGCGGGGGGGTTGGTAAATGAGCAGTTCTTC
TRBJ2-5 | 12 | TRBV2 | NA | NA | CASSPPEETQYF | TGTGCCAGCAGTCCTCCAGAAGAGACCCAGTACTTC
TRBJ2-7 | 16 | TRBV5-1 | TRBD1 | few | CASSLISGTGIDEQYF | TGCGCCAGCAGCTTAATTTCCGGGACAGGGATAGACGAGCAGTACTTC
TRBJ2-4 | 13 | TRBV15 | NA | NA | CATSTRTKNIQYF | TGTGCCACCAGCACAAGGACTAAAAACATTCAGTACTTC
TRBJ2-7 | 11 | TRBV7-9 | TRBD2 | once | CAGEGYHEQYF | TGTGCCGGGGAGGGGTACCACGAGCAGTACTTC
TRBJ2-5 | 15 | TRBV11-2 | TRBD2 | few | CASSIWGGDKETQYF | TGTGCCAGCAGCATATGGGGGGGGGATAAAGAGACCCAGTACTTC
TRBJ1-6 | 13 | TRBV2 | NA | NA | CASSSRGGSPLHF | TGTGCCAGCAGTTCAAGGGGGGGTTCACCCCTCCACTTT
TRBJ2-7 | 16 | TRBV4-1 | NA | once | CASSREWAGAWGEQYF | TGCGCCAGCAGCCGAGAATGGGCAGGGGCCTGGGGCGAGCAGTACTTC
TRBJ2-3 | 13 | TRBV7-9 | NA | NA | CASSHIGADTQYF | TGTGCCAGCAGCCACATCGGGGCAGATACGCAGTATTTT
TRBJ2-7 | 16 | TRBV7-2 | TRBD2 | NA | CASSPYRTSGGYEQYF | TGTGCCAGCAGCCCTTACCGGACTAGCGGGGGTTACGAGCAGTACTTC
TRBJ2-6 | 15 | TRBV7-9 | NA | NA | CASSPQGHWANVLTF | TGTGCCAGCAGCCCCCAGGGACACTGGGCCAACGTCCTGACTTTC
TRBJ1-2 | 15 | TRBV6-6 | NA | once | CASSYRTAPNYGYTF | TGTGCCAGCAGTTACCGGACAGCTCCTAACTATGGCTACACCTTC
TRBJ2-3 | 16 | TRBV7-6 | TRBD2 | NA | CASSPRTSGSTDTQYF | TGTGCCAGCAGTCCAAGGACTAGCGGTAGCACAGATACGCAGTATTTT
TRBJ2-3 | 16 | TRBV19 | TRBD2 | NA | CASSRLAGASTDTQYF | TGTGCCAGTAGTAGGCTAGCGGGGGCAAGCACAGATACGCAGTATTTT
TRBJ2-3 | 14 | TRBV7-6 | NA | NA | CASSFQASTDTQYF | TGTGCCAGCAGCTTTCAGGCAAGCACAGATACGCAGTATTTT
TRBJ2-5 | 15 | TRBV6-6 | NA | NA | CASKPRAGAQETQYF | TGTGCCAGCAAACCGCGGGCAGGGGCCCAAGAGACCCAGTACTTC
TRBJ2-3 | 15 | TRBV29-1 | TRBD2 | many | CSVEDTSGAQDTQYF | TGCAGCGTTGAGGACACTAGCGGGGCGCAGGATACGCAGTATTTT
TRBJ2-1 | 15 | TRBV29-1 | NA | NA | CSVSGREISYNEQFF | TGCAGCGTTTCGGGCCGGGAAATATCCTACAATGAGCAGTTCTTC